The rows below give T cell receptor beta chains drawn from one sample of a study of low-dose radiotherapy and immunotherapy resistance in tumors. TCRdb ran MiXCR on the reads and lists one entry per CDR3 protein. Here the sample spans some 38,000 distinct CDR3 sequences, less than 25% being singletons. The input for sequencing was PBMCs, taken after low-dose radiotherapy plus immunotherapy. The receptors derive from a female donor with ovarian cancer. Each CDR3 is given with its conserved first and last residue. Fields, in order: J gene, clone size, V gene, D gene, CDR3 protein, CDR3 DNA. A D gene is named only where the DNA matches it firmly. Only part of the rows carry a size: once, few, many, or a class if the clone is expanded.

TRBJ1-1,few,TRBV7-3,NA,CASSLWGRGNTEAFF,TGTGCCAGCAGCTTATGGGGTCGGGGGAACACTGAAGCTTTCTTT
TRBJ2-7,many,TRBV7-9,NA,CASSPYGQMEQYF,TGTGCCAGCAGCCCATATGGCCAGATGGAGCAGTACTTC
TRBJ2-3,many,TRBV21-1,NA,CAQGHRGERGSTDTQYF,TGTGCCCAGGGGCACAGGGGAGAGCGGGGTAGCACAGATACGCAGTATTTT
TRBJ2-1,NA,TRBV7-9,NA,CASSLIAASYNEQFF,TGTGCCAGCAGCTTAATAGCGGCATCCTACAATGAGCAGTTCTTC
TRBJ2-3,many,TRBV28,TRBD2,CASSDPGGTQYF,TGTGCCAGCAGTGATCCGGGGGGGACGCAGTATTTT
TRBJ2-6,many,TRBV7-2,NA,CASSLVTVTGANVLTF,TGTGCCAGCAGCTTAGTGACAGTTACTGGGGCCAACGTCCTGACTTTC
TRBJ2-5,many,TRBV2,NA,CASSDSRDRETQYF,TGTGCCAGCAGTGATAGCAGGGATCGGGAGACCCAGTACTTC
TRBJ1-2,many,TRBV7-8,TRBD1,CASSPGRTGGGYGYTF,TGTGCCAGCAGCCCCGGGAGGACAGGGGGCGGCTATGGCTACACCTTC
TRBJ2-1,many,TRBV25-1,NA,CASSEWGNDEQFF,TGTGCCAGCAGTGAATGGGGGAATGATGAGCAGTTCTTC
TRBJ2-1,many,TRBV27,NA,CASSIIGNEQFF,TGTGCCAGCAGTATTATAGGGAATGAGCAGTTCTTC
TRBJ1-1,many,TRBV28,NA,CASSPRVYTEAFF,TGTGCCAGCAGCCCCAGGGTTTACACTGAAGCTTTCTTT
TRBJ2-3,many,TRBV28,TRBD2,CASSTSGRGTDTQYF,TGTGCCAGCAGTACTAGCGGGAGGGGGACAGATACGCAGTATTTT
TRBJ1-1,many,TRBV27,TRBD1,CASSPGTGVAGTEAFF,TGTGCCAGCAGTCCTGGGACAGGGGTTGCGGGCACTGAAGCTTTCTTT
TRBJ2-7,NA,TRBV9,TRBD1,CASRDRVKTYEQYF,TGTGCCAGTCGAGACAGGGTGAAAACCTACGAGCAGTACTTC
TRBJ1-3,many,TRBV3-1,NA,CASSQVAGSSGNTIYF,TGTGCCAGCAGCCAAGTAGCGGGGTCCTCTGGAAACACCATATATTTT
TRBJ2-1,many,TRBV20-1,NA,CSARVGRKTFNEQFF,TGCAGTGCTAGAGTGGGACGCAAGACCTTCAATGAGCAGTTCTTC
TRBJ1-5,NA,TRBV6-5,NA,CASTPRFKGTRAHQPQHF,TGTGCCAGCACCCCCCGCTTTAAAGGGACGCGGGCCCATCAGCCCCAGCATTTT
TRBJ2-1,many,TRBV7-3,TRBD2,CASSLGGGRETQFF,TGTGCCAGCAGCTTAGGGGGCGGGAGGGAAACCCAGTTCTTC
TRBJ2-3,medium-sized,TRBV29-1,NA,CSVLSPGGTDTQYF,TGCAGCGTTCTGTCCCCGGGGGGCACAGATACGCAGTATTTT
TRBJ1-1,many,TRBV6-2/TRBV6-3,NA,CASSWGLNTEAFF,TGTGCCAGCAGCTGGGGACTGAACACTGAAGCTTTCTTT
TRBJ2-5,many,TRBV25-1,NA,CASSAANRRGQETQYF,TGTGCCAGCAGTGCCGCCAACAGGAGGGGACAAGAGACCCAGTACTTC
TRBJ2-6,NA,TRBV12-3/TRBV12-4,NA,CASSLESPSGANVLTF,TGTGCCAGCAGTTTAGAGTCCCCCTCTGGGGCCAACGTCCTGACTTTC
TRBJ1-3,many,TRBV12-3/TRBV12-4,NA,CASSPHGLISGNTIYF,TGTGCCAGCAGTCCCCACGGACTGATCTCTGGAAACACCATATATTTT
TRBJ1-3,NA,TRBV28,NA,CASSSLGGSSGNTIYF,TGTGCCAGCAGTTCCCTGGGAGGATCCTCTGGAAACACCATATATTTT
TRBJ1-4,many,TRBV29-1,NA,CSASPPPGSESEKLFF,TGCAGCGCCTCGCCCCCTCCCGGGTCTGAGAGTGAAAAACTGTTTTTT
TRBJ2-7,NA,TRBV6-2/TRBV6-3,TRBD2,CASSYMRASGTLEQYF,TGTGCCAGCAGTTACATGCGGGCTAGCGGGACCCTCGAGCAGTACTTC
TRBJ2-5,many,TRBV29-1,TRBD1,CSGIQGAGETQYF,TGCAGCGGAATACAGGGGGCTGGGGAGACCCAGTACTTC
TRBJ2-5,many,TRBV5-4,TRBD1,CASSLGQAQETQYF,TGTGCCAGCAGCCTGGGACAGGCGCAAGAGACCCAGTACTTC
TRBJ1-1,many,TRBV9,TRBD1,CASSPQGQGAEAFF,TGTGCCAGCAGCCCACAGGGACAGGGGGCTGAAGCTTTCTTT
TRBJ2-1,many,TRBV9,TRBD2,CASSGLRGGPNEQFF,TGTGCCAGCAGCGGGCTTCGGGGGGGCCCAAATGAGCAGTTCTTC
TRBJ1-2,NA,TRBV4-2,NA,CASSGLAGTNYGYTF,TGTGCCAGCAGCGGATTAGCAGGAACCAACTATGGCTACACCTTC
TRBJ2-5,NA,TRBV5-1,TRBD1,CASSTGQSETQYF,TGCGCCAGCAGCACGGGACAGTCGGAGACCCAGTACTTC
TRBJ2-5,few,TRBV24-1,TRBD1,CATSARGPNQETQYF,TGTGCCACCAGTGCGAGGGGGCCTAACCAAGAGACCCAGTACTTC
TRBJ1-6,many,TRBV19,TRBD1,CASSPGQSRGPLHF,TGTGCCAGTAGCCCGGGACAGTCTAGGGGACCCCTCCACTTT
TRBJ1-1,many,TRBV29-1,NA,CSVGGSLGTEAFF,TGCAGCGTTGGCGGGTCCCTTGGGACTGAAGCTTTCTTT
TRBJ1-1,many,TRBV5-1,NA,CASSPIVNTEAFF,TGCGCCAGCAGCCCCATTGTTAACACTGAAGCTTTCTTT
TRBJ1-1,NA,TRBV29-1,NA,CSACPSGATEAFF,TGCAGCGCGTGCCCATCGGGGGCCACTGAAGCTTTCTTT
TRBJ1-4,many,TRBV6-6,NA,CASIKTGVNEKLFF,TGTGCCAGCATCAAGACCGGGGTTAATGAAAAACTGTTTTTT
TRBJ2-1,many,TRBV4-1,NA,CASSQDWGYNEQFF,TGCGCCAGCAGCCAAGATTGGGGGTACAATGAGCAGTTCTTC
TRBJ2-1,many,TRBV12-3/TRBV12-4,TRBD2,CASSLSSGRAGNEQFF,TGTGCCAGCAGCCTCTCGAGCGGGAGGGCCGGGAATGAGCAGTTCTTC
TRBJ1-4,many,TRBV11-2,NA,CASSLAPGGNEKLFF,TGTGCCAGCAGCTTAGCCCCCGGCGGGAATGAAAAACTGTTTTTT
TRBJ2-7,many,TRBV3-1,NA,CASSQTGEQYF,TGTGCCAGCAGCCAAACTGGCGAGCAGTACTTC
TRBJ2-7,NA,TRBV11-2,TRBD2,CASSFLAGGTSVGLYEQYF,TGTGCCAGCAGCTTCCTGGCTGGGGGGACTAGCGTCGGCCTCTACGAGCAGTACTTC
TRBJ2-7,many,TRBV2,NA,CASRVVGAAGEQYF,TGTGCCAGCAGAGTTGTCGGGGCTGCGGGTGAGCAGTACTTC
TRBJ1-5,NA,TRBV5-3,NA,CASSLRNQPQHF,TGTGCCAGCAGCTTGAGGAATCAGCCCCAGCATTTT
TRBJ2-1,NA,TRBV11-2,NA,CASSRGTSNEQFF,TGTGCCAGCAGCAGGGGGACGTCCAATGAGCAGTTCTTC
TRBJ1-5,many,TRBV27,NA,CASSFGGGVQPQHF,TGTGCCAGCAGTTTTGGTGGGGGAGTTCAGCCCCAGCATTTT
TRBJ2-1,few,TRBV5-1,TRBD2,CASSSPGLAGENEQFF,TGCGCCAGCAGCTCGCCGGGACTAGCGGGAGAAAATGAGCAGTTCTTC
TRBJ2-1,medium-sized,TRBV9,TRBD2,CASSVASGAGYNEQFF,TGTGCCAGCAGCGTAGCTAGCGGGGCAGGTTACAATGAGCAGTTCTTC
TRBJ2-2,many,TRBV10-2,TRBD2,CASRGGNTGELFF,TGCGCCAGCCGGGGGGGCAACACCGGGGAGCTGTTTTTT
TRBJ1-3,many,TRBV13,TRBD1,CASSPEGALGGSGNTIYF,TGTGCCAGCAGCCCCGAGGGGGCCTTAGGGGGCTCTGGAAACACCATATATTTT
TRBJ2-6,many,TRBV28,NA,CASSLGVPGANVLTF,TGTGCCAGCAGTTTAGGGGTTCCTGGGGCCAACGTCCTGACTTTC
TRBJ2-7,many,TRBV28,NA,CATHTSYEQYF,TGTGCCACCCATACCTCCTACGAGCAGTACTTC
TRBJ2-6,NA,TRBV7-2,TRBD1,CASSRHHRVGQGTWGANVLTF,TGTGCCAGCAGCCGACACCACCGGGTGGGACAGGGGACTTGGGGGGCCAACGTCCTGACTTTC
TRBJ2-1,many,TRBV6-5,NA,CASSPGPGGYNEQFF,TGTGCCAGCAGCCCGGGACCCGGGGGCTACAATGAGCAGTTCTTC
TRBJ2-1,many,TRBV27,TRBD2,CASKASGGNEQFF,TGTGCCAGCAAGGCTAGCGGGGGGAATGAGCAGTTCTTC